This TCR beta chain stems from a study of T cell repertoires in cytomegalovirus infection. Across the study: The authors used CMV epitopes that were HLA-C-restricted (recently identified) and HLA-B-restricted (well studied). Public TCR beta signatures provided an indication of both CMV infection and a matching HLA type. Study results and limitations: HLA-C-restricted CMV clonotypes gave the most frequent clonotype in two of eight donors. Cumulative public TCR beta family frequency identified CMV carriers with the relevant HLA.

Germline lookup yields CDR1 MNHNS and CDR2 SASEGT. The CDR3 runs to 16 residues. V was pared by 2 bases and J by 2 bases, with 14 bases between. TCRdb independently ran MiXCR on the reads; one entry per CDR3 protein. Of about 740,000 distinct CDR3 sequences in the sample, around 31% were seen once. This clonotype was seen more than once but under ten times. Its antigen is undetermined. Sample: cultured PBMCs, taken from culture after CMV antigen stimulation. This chain links TRBV6-1 with TRBJ2-3, with D tentatively TRBD1 or TRBD2 (5 bases each). This receptor was obtained from a human donor in good health (CMV status not recorded). Some clones in this sample may be carry-over from other donors' samples. The CDR3 DNA follows: TGTGCCAGCAGTGAAAGCGACAGCGGACCCACAGATACGCAGTATTTT. This sequence encodes CASSESDSGPTDTQYF.